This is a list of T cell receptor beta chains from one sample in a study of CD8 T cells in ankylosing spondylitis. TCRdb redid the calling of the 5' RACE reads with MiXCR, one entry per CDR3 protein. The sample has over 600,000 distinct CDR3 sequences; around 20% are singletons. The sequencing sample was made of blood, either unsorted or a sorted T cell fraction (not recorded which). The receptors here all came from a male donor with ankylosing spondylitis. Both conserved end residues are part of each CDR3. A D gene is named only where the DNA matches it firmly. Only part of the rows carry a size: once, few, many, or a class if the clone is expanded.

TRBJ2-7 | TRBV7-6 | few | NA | TGTGCCAGCAGCTTAGAGACCGGACCTACCTACGAGCAGTACTTC | CASSLETGPTYEQYF
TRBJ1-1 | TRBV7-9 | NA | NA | TGTGCCAGCAGCGCCTTGGTCAATAAGGGTACTGAAGCTTTCTTT | CASSALVNKGTEAFF
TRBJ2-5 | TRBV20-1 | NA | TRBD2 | TGCAGTGCTAGATTAGCGGGGATCCAAGAGACCCAGTACTTC | CSARLAGIQETQYF
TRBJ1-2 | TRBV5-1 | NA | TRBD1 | TGCGCCAGCAGCTTGGATGGCCGGGAGGGGGCTAGGGGCTACACCTTC | CASSLDGREGARGYTF
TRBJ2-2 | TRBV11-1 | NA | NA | TGTGCCAGCAGCCCCCGGGGCGCCGGAACACTAAACACCGGGGAGCTGTTTTTT | CASSPRGAGTLNTGELFF
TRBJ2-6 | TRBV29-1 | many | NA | TGCAGCGCCCGAGGTGGTGAGGCCAACGTCCTGACTTTC | CSARGGEANVLTF
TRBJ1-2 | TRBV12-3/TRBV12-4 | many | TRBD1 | TGTGCCAGCAGTTTACTACAGGGGATGTATGGCTACACCTTC | CASSLLQGMYGYTF
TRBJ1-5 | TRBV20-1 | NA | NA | TGCAGTGCTACTAAGACATCTTGGTTAACACCCCAGCATTTT | CSATKTSWLTPQHF
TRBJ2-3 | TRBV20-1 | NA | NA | TGCAGTGCTATCCCCAACACAGATACGCAGTATTTT | CSAIPNTDTQYF
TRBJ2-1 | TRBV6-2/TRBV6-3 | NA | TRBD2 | TGTGCCAGCAGAAAAGCGGGAGGTGGGTACAATGAGCAGTTCTTC | CASRKAGGGYNEQFF
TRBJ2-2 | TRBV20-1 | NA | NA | TGCAGTGCTACCCAGAACGGGCGGCTTGGGGACACCGGGGAGCTGTTTTTT | CSATQNGRLGDTGELFF
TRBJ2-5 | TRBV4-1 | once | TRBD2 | TGCGCCAGCAGACCGACTAGCGGGGAGACCCAGTACTTC | CASRPTSGETQYF
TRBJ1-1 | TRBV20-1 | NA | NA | TGCAGTGCTCTGCGGGACCCTGTCGAAGCTTTCTTT | CSALRDPVEAFF
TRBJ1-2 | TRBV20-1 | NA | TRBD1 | TGCAGTGCTAGAATCGACAGGGAGATCTATGGCTACACCTTC | CSARIDREIYGYTF
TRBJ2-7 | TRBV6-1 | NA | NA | TGTGCCAGCAGTGAGGGGGGGGGGCTAAGCGAGCAGTACTTC | CASSEGGGLSEQYF
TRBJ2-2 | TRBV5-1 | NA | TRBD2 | TGCGCCAGCACCGCGGGAGACACCGGGGAGCTGTTTTTT | CASTAGDTGELFF
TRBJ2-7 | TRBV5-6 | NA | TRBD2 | TGTGCCAGCAGCTCGGGACTAGCGGAGTACGAGCAGTACTTC | CASSSGLAEYEQYF
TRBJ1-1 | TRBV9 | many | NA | TGTGCCAGCAACTCGAGGGGCAGGGGAAGATTAGGTGTGAACACTGAAGCTTTCTTT | CASNSRGRGRLGVNTEAFF
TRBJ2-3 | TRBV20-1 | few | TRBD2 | TGCAGTGCTAGGGGAGCGGGGTCGGTGGCAGATACGCAGTATTTT | CSARGAGSVADTQYF
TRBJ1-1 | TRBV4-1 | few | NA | TGCGCCAGCAGCCAAGTTCTCAGGGTCACTGAAGCTTTCTTT | CASSQVLRVTEAFF
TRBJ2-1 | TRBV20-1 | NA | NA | TGCAGTGCTTATATAGCTATCGGCTACAATGAGCAGTTCTTC | CSAYIAIGYNEQFF
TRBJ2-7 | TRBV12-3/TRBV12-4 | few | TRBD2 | TGTGCCAGCCTGGAGGGGGCGGGGACTAGCGGATACGAGCAGTACTTC | CASLEGAGTSGYEQYF
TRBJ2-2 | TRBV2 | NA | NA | TGTGCCAGCAGCGATGCGGGCAGGGGTCGCACCGGGGAGCTGTTTTTT | CASSDAGRGRTGELFF
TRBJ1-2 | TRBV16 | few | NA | TGTGCCAGCAGCCATTCTCCCGGGGGAACTGGCTACACCTTC | CASSHSPGGTGYTF
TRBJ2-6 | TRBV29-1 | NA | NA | TGCAGCGTTGCCTCTGGGGCCAACGTCCTGACTTTC | CSVASGANVLTF
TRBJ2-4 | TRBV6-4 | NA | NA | TGTGCCAGTACAGGGGGGGCTGCTGACATTCAGTACTTC | CASTGGAADIQYF
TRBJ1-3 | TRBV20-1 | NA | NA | TGCAGTGCTAGAAACAGGGTATTTGGAAACACCATATATTTT | CSARNRVFGNTIYF
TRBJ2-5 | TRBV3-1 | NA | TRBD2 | TGTGCCAGCAGCCGAGCGGGAGGTTCTGAGACCCAGTACTTC | CASSRAGGSETQYF
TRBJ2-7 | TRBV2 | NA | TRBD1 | TGTGCCAGCAGTGTCCCGGGACAGGGGTACGAGCAGTACTTC | CASSVPGQGYEQYF
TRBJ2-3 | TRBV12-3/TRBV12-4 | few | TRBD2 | TGTGCCAGCAGGTTAGCGGGAGCCACAGATACGCAGTATTTT | CASRLAGATDTQYF
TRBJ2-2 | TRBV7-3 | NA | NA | TGTGCCAGCAGCCTCACCGGGACAAATCTTAACGGGGAGCTGTTTTTT | CASSLTGTNLNGELFF
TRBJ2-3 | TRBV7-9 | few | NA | TGTGCCAGCAGCTTAGTTCGGCCGGGGGACACAGATACGCAGTATTTT | CASSLVRPGDTDTQYF